Following are 27 T cell receptor beta chains from one sample sequenced in a study of regulatory T cells in long-lasting Graves disease. PBMC-derived RNA was used for the TCR library. A single record per CDR3 protein comes from TCRdb applying MiXCR to the reads. This table holds 770 or so distinct CDR3 sequences, over 80% found once. The sequencing used peripheral blood mononuclear cells (PBMCs), collected with antithyroid drug treatment, in newly diagnosed or persistent Graves disease (not recorded which). These receptors came from a man aged 40-49 years with Graves disease.

The chain carries TRBV11-2 and TRBJ2-7; TRBD1 matches 8 bases. Germline CDR1 SGHAT, CDR2 FQNNGV. CDR3 size: 15 residues. Trimming took 2 bases from V and 2 from J; bases not matched to a gene: 5. CDR3 in amino acids: CASSLFLQGAYEQYF. In nucleotides, the CDR3 is TGTGCCAGCAGCTTATTCTTACAGGGGGCCTACGAGCAGTACTTC.

The rearrangement uses TRBV28 and TRBJ2-3, with 8 bases fitting TRBD2. J was trimmed by 4 bases and V by 7 bases; bases with no gene match: 4. The CDR3 contains 13 residues. Germline CDR1 reads MDHEN; CDR2 reads SYDVKM. The CDR3 loop is CASTGGGPDTQYF. Here the CDR3 DNA reads TGTGCCAGCACGGGGGGGGGCCCAGATACGCAGTATTTT.

This clonotype was detected only a few times. The chain couples TRBV20-1 to TRBJ2-7; 9 nucleotides agree with TRBD2. This CDR3 comprises 15 residues. From germline, CDR1 is DFQATT and CDR2 SNEGSKA (reference sequence). With V trimmed by 4 bases and J by 6 bases, 13 bases remained unmatched. The CDR3 loop is CSAKERGEVMGEQYF. CDR3 DNA: TGCAGTGCTAAGGAGCGGGGGGAAGTGATGGGCGAGCAGTACTTC.

V gene TRBV18 combines with J gene TRBJ2-7, with 12 nucleotides matching TRBD2. V shed 5 bases and J 0 bases; nucleotides not matched to a gene: 5. Germline V gives CDR1 KGHSH, CDR2 LQKENI. The CDR3 covers 16 residues. The CDR3 coding sequence is TGTGCCAGCTCAAAACTAGCGGGGGGTATCTCCTACGAGCAGTACTTC. Translated: CASSKLAGGISYEQYF.

The chain has TRBV20-1 and TRBJ2-7, with D possibly being TRBD1 (6 bases). Germline CDR1 is DFQATT and CDR2 is SNEGSKA (reference sequence). V was shortened by 6 bases and J by 3 bases, with 12 bases between the two germline ends. CDR3 length: 12 residues. DNA of the CDR3: TGCAGTGCGGACTCAGGGGTCTACGAGCAGTACTTC. Its protein is CSADSGVYEQYF.

The rearrangement uses TRBV7-9 and TRBJ2-7, with a possible D match to TRBD2 (5 bases). Germline CDR1 is SEHNR and CDR2 is FQNEAQ (reference sequence). V was trimmed by 0 bases and J by 1 base, leaving 7 bases between them. CDR3 length equals 14 residues. Written as DNA, the CDR3 is TGTGCCAGCAGCTTAGCCAGGACTTCCTACGAGCAGTACTTC. It specifies CASSLARTSYEQYF.

This clonotype was detected once. The chain carries TRBV28 and TRBJ1-6; no firm D call. The length of the CDR3 is 13 residues. Germline V CDR1 and CDR2: MDHEN, SYDVKM. Trimming pared 7 bases from V and 9 bases from J, leaving 13 bases between. Here the CDR3 reads CASIRTYGSPLHF. Written as DNA, the CDR3 is TGTGCCAGCATTAGGACGTACGGTTCACCCCTCCACTTT.

V is TRBV5-6 and J is TRBJ2-3, with TRBD2 matching 10 bases. Germline values: CDR1 SGHDT, CDR2 YYEEEE. The CDR3 sequence is 14 residues long. V lost 3 bases and J lost 9; bases outside the gene matches: 7. CDR3 region: CASSSQRGGLTQYF. In DNA form, the CDR3 reads TGTGCCAGCAGCTCCCAGCGGGGGGGCCTGACGCAGTATTTT.

The chain uses TRBV4-3 and TRBJ2-2; TRBD1 aligns across 8 bases. Germline trimming cut 3 bases from V and 7 bases from J; bases unmatched to any gene: 10. This CDR3 has 16 amino acids. Germline CDR1 is LGHNA and CDR2 is YSLEER. The CDR3 protein is CASSQGTGLNGGELFF. The CDR3 nucleotides are TGCGCCAGCAGCCAGGGGACAGGCTTAAACGGCGGGGAGCTGTTTTTT.

This clonotype was recorded only once. This rearrangement joins TRBV4-3 to TRBJ2-6, with TRBD1 matching 7 bases. CDR1 and CDR2 from the germline V gene are LGHNA and YSLEER. This CDR3 has 16 residues. V trimming: 0 bases; J trimming: 4 bases; junction bases outside the gene matches: 3. The CDR3 sequence is CASSQDEGAGANVLTF. In nucleotides, the CDR3 is TGCGCCAGCAGCCAAGATGAGGGGGCCGGGGCCAACGTCCTGACTTTC.

The chain uses TRBV7-2 and TRBJ2-7; no firm D call. Germline V gives CDR1 SGHTA, CDR2 FQGNSA. The CDR3 has 15 amino acids. Trimming took 0 bases from V and 0 from J, leaving 9 bases between them. CDR3 DNA: TGTGCCAGCAGCTTAGCGTCACAAGTCTCCTACGAGCAGTACTTC. Amino acid sequence: CASSLASQVSYEQYF.

CDR3 residues: CAISARDGETQYF. The CDR3 nucleotides read TGTGCCATCAGTGCCAGGGATGGAGAGACCCAGTACTTC. The chain carries TRBV10-3 and TRBJ2-5, with a weak D call TRBD1 (5 bases). V was shortened by 4 bases and J by 4 bases, with 10 bases between the two germline ends. The CDR3 consists of 13 residues. Germline CDR1 reads ENHRY; CDR2 reads SYGVKD.

By its share, this clonotype is hyperexpanded. The chain couples TRBV5-1 to TRBJ2-3; 7 bases match TRBD1. Germline CDR1 SGHRS, CDR2 YFSETQ. The CDR3 sequence is 14 residues long. The J segment lost 0 bases and the V segment lost 4 bases, leaving 2 bases of the junction unmatched. CDR3 sequence reads: CASSLGQSTDTQYF. CDR3 DNA sequence: TGCGCCAGCAGCCTGGGACAGAGCACAGATACGCAGTATTTT.

This clonotype was seen only a few times. This chain joins TRBV9 and TRBJ2-6; the D is unclear. The CDR3 contains 18 residues. Germline loops: CDR1 SGDLS, CDR2 YYNGEE. V gave up 4 bases and J gave up 2 bases, with 19 bases separating them. CDR3 sequence (DNA): TGTGCCAGCAGCCCTCGCCCAGTTATGAGTCCTGGGGCCAACGTCCTGACTTTC. Translation: CASSPRPVMSPGANVLTF.

The CDR3 loop is CSARDLHQGEGQPQHF. The CDR3 DNA is TGCAGTGCTAGAGATCTACACCAGGGGGAAGGTCAGCCCCAGCATTTT. The chain employs TRBV20-1 and TRBJ1-5; TRBD1 matches 7 bases. The V gene's germline CDR1 is DFQATT and CDR2 SNEGSKA (reference sequence). This CDR3 is 16 amino acids long. The V segment lost 0 bases and the J segment 6 bases; nucleotides outside the gene matches: 11.

V and J are TRBV15 and TRBJ1-1; D gene unclear. The ends were cut back, 0 bases at V and 5 bases at J, with 7 bases in the middle. Germline lookup yields CDR1 LNHNV and CDR2 YYDKDF (reference sequence). This CDR3 is 13 amino acids long. The CDR3 here is CATSRDRRTEAFF. The CDR3 DNA reads TGTGCCACCAGCAGAGATCGTAGGACTGAAGCTTTCTTT.

This clonotype has a handful of counts. CDR3 region: CASSPTSGDEQYF. Written as DNA, the CDR3 is TGTGCCAGCTCACCAACCAGCGGAGACGAGCAGTACTTC. The chain employs TRBV18 and TRBJ2-7; a weak D match, TRBD2 (5 bases). CDR1 and CDR2 (germline): KGHSH, LQKENI. V lost 2 bases to trimming and J lost 5 bases, with 10 bases between them. CDR3 length equals 13 residues.

This chain uses TRBV9 with TRBJ2-3; no clear D. Trimming took off 0 bases at V and 1 base at J, with 9 bases between the two ends. CDR3 length: 15 amino acids. Germline CDR1 and CDR2: SGDLS and YYNGEE. CDR3 loop: CASSVEATRTDTQYF. DNA for the CDR3: TGTGCCAGCAGCGTAGAGGCGACTCGCACAGATACGCAGTATTTT.

V and J are TRBV25-1 and TRBJ1-1, with TRBD1 as a possible D gene (5 bases). V was shortened by 2 bases and J by 4 bases, with 8 bases between the two germline ends. This CDR3 spans 13 amino acids. Germline CDR1 and CDR2: MGHDK and SYGVNS. The CDR3 nucleotides read TGTGCCAGCAGTGAACCAAGGGGCACTGAAGCTTTCTTT. It yields the protein CASSEPRGTEAFF.

This chain links TRBV18 with TRBJ1-2; 8 nucleotides align to TRBD1. The CDR3 runs to 12 residues. After removal of 5 bases from V and 8 bases from J, the junction contained 4 bases not matched to a gene. The germline V gene encodes CDR1 KGHSH and CDR2 LQKENI. The CDR3: CASSKDREGYTF. The CDR3 DNA is TGTGCCAGCTCAAAGGACAGGGAAGGCTACACCTTC.

A note on this clonotype: At one of its ends the junction is not consistent with the germline gene, which may arise from a read error. V and J are TRBV25-1 and TRBJ2-7, with unresolved D. The CDR3 length is 13 residues. Germline CDR1 is MGHDK and CDR2 is SYGVNS. The CDR3 sequence: CASSPPEGSGPRF. The CDR3 DNA is TGTGCCAGCAGTCCCCCCGAAGGGTCGGGCCCTAGATTC.

J is TRBJ2-5 and V is TRBV5-1, with 9 bases matching TRBD2. Germline loops: CDR1 SGHRS, CDR2 YFSETQ. This CDR3 region has 15 residues. V gave up 5 bases and J gave up 2 bases; unmatched junction bases: 7. The CDR3 DNA follows: TGCGCCAGCAGTGCGGAAGCGGGGGGACAAGAGACCCAGTACTTC. Translation gives CASSAEAGGQETQYF. Complete variable domain (other parts from reference TRBV5-1 and TRBJ2-5): KAGVTQTPRYLIKTRGQQVTLSCSPISGHRSVSWYQQTPGQGLQFLFEYFSETQRNKGNFPGRFSGRQFSNSRSEMNVSTLELGDSALYLCASSAEAGGQETQYFGPGTRLLVL.

The chain combines TRBV28 with TRBJ1-5; 8 bases line up with TRBD1. V was pared by 6 bases and J by 7 bases, with 8 bases of the junction left unmatched. CDR1 and CDR2 (germline): MDHEN, SYDVKM. The CDR3 contains 14 residues. In DNA form, the CDR3 reads TGTGCCAGCAGCCCCGGACAGGGTTCACAGCCCCAGCATTTT. As protein: CASSPGQGSQPQHF.

This chain uses TRBV20-1 with TRBJ2-7, with D unresolved. Germline V CDR1 and CDR2: DFQATT, SNEGSKA (reference sequence). Trimming took off 6 bases at V and 3 bases at J, with 15 bases between the two ends. There are 13 residues in the CDR3. CDR3 residues: CSAGPNGGYEQYF. The CDR3, as DNA: TGCAGTGCAGGGCCTAACGGTGGCTACGAGCAGTACTTC.

The chain combines TRBV11-3 with TRBJ1-1; 8 nucleotides align to TRBD1. Germline CDR1 reads SGHNT; CDR2 reads YENEEA. CDR3 length: 12 amino acids. The V segment lost 7 bases and the J segment 10 bases; nucleotides outside the gene matches: 8. The CDR3 coding sequence is TGTGCCAGCACCCCGGGCAGGGGGCCAGCTTTCTTT. This encodes CASTPGRGPAFF.

This chain joins TRBV2 and TRBJ2-5; D may be TRBD1 (6 bases). The CDR3 consists of 15 residues. V dropped 6 bases and J dropped 0 bases, with 14 bases sitting between them. Germline V gene sequence: CDR1 SNHLY, CDR2 FYNNEI. In DNA, the CDR3 is TGTGCCAGCAGCCTGTTACAGGGTCACCAAGAGACCCAGTACTTC. Protein sequence: CASSLLQGHQETQYF. Combining the CDR3 with reference TRBV2 and TRBJ2-5 gives the whole variable domain EPEVTQTPSHQVTQMGQEVILRCVPISNHLYFYWYRQILGQKVEFLVSFYNNEISEKSEIFDDQFSVERPDGSNFTLKIRSTKLEDSAMYFCASSLLQGHQETQYFGPGTRLLVL.

The J gene is TRBJ1-5, the V gene TRBV23-1; D is perhaps TRBD1 (5 bases). TRBV23-1 is given ORF status, its function remaining uncertain. The CDR3 runs to 16 residues. Between the trimmed V and J ends, which lost 3 bases and 5 bases, there was a span of 17 bases. The CDR3 DNA follows: TGCGCCAGCAGTCAGGGGGGGGGGAAGGGAGATCAGCCCCAGCATTTT. This translates into CASSQGGGKGDQPQHF.